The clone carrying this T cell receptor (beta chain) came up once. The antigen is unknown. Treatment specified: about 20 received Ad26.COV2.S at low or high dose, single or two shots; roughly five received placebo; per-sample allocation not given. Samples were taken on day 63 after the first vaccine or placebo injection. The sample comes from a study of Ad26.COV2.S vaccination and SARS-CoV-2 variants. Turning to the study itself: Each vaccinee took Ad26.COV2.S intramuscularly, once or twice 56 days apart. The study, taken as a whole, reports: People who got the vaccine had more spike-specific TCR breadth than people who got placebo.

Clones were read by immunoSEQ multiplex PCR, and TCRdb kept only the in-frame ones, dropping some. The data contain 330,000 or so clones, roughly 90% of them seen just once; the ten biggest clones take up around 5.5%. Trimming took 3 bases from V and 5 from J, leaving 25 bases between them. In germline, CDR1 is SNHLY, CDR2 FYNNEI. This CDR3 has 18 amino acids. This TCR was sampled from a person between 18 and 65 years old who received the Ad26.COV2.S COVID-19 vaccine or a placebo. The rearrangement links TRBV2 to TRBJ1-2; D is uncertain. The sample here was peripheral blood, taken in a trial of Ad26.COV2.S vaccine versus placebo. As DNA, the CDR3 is TGTGCCAGCAGTGAGAGTGGACCACTGGGAGGGAGAATTTATGGCTACACCTTC. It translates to CASSESGPLGGRIYGYTF.